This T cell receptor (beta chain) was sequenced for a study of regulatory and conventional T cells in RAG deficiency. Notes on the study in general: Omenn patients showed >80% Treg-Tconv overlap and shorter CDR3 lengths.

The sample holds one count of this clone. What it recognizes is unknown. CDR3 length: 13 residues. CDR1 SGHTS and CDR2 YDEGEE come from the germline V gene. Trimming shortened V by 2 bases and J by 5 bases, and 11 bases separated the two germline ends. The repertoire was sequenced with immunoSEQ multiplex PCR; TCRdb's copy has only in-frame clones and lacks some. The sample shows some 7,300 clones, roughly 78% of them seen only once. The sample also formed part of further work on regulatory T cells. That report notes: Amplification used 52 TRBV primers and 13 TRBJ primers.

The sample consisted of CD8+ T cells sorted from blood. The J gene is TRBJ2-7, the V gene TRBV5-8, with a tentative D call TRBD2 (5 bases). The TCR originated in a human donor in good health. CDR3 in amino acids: CASSLLEEDEQYF. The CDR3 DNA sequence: TGTGCCAGCAGCTTACTAGAGGAGGACGAGCAGTACTTC.